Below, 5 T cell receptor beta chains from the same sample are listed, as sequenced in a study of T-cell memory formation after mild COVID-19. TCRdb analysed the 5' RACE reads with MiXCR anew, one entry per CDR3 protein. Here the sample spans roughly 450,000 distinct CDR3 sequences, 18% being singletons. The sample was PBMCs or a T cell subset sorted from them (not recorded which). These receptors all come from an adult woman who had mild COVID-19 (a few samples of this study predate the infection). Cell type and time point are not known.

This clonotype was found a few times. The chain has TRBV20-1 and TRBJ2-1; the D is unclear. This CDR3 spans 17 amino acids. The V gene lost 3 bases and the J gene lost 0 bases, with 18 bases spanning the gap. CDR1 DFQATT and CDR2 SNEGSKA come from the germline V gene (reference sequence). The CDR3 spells CSARPQEGLGSYNEQFF. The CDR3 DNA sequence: TGCAGTGCTAGGCCCCAAGAAGGCCTGGGCTCCTACAATGAGCAGTTCTTC.

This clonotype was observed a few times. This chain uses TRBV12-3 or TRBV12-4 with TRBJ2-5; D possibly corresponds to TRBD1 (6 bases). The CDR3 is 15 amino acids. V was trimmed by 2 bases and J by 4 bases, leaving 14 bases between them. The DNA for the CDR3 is TGTGCCAGCAGTTTAAGGGACATCGAAGGAGAGACCCAGTACTTC. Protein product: CASSLRDIEGETQYF.

CDR3 coding DNA: TGTGCCAGCAGCTTCTGGGGGGCGAGAGAGACCCAGTACTTC. This encodes CASSFWGARETQYF. V is TRBV7-3 and J is TRBJ2-5, with D perhaps assigned TRBD1 or TRBD2 (6 bases each). The CDR3 extends over 14 amino acids. Germline lookup yields CDR1 SGHTA and CDR2 FQGTGA. V dropped 3 bases and J dropped 4 bases, with 12 bases sitting between them.

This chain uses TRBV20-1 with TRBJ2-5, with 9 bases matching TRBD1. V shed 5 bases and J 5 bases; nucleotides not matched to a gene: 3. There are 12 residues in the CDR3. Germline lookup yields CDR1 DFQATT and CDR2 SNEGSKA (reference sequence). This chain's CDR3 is CSAGDRVETQYF. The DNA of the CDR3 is TGCAGTGCTGGGGACAGGGTGGAGACCCAGTACTTC.

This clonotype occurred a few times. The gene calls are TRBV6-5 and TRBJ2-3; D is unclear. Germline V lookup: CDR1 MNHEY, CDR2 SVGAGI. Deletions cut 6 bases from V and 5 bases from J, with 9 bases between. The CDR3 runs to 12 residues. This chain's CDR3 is CASRSQGDTQYF. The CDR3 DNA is TGTGCCAGCAGGTCCCAAGGAGATACGCAGTATTTT.